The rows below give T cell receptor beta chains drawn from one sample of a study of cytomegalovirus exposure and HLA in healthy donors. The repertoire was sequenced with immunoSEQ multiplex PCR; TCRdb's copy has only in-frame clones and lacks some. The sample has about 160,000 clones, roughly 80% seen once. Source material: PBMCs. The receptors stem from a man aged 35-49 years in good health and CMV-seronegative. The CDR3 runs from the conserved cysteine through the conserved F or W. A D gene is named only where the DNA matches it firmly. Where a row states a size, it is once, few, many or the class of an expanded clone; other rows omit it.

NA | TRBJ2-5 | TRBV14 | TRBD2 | TGTGCCAGCAGCCAAGATGGGCTAGCGGGGGAACAATCGTACTTC | CASSQDGLAGEQSYF
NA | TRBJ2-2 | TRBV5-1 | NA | TGCGCCAGCCGGGCGGGGAGATTTGAGAACACCGGGGAGCTGTTTTTT | CASRAGRFENTGELFF
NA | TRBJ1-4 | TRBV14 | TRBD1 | TGTGCCAGCAGCCAAGAACAACAGGGGAATGAAAAACTGTTTTTT | CASSQEQQGNEKLFF
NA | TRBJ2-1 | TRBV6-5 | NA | TGTGCCAGCAGTGCAAACAGGGTGCATGAGCAGTTCTTC | CASSANRVHEQFF
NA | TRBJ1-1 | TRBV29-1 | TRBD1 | TGCAGCGTTGAAGTGTTAGGACAGGGCTTCCTTGGCGCTTTCTTT | CSVEVLGQGFLGAFF
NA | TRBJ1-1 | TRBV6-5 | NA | TGTGCCGGAGCAGCACGACAGTGGGCTGAAGCTTTCTTT | CAGAARQWAEAFF
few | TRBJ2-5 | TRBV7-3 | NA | TGTGCCAGCAGCCTACGTGGCGGCCCGTCTGAGACCCAGTACTTC | CASSLRGGPSETQYF
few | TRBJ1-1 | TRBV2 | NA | TGTGCCAGCAGTGGAACGGCTGAAGCTTTCTTT | CASSGTAEAFF
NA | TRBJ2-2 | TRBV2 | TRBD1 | TGTGCCAGCAGGGACAGGATCGCGAACACCGGGGAGCTGTTTTTT | CASRDRIANTGELFF
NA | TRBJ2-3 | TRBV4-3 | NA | TGCGCCAGCAGCCAAGAGAGGACTGTCACAGATACGCAGTATTTT | CASSQERTVTDTQYF
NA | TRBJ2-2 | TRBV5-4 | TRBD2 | TGTGCCAGCAGCTTGGCCGGGGGGGCGACCGGGGAGCTGTTTTTT | CASSLAGGATGELFF
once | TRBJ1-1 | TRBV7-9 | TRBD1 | TGTGCCAGCAGCCAGGCGGGACAGTTTGCGGAGGCTTTCTTT | CASSQAGQFAEAFF
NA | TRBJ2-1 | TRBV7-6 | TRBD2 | TGTGCCAGCAGCTTGAGCGTTAGACTAGCGGGGGGTTCCTACAATGAGCAGTTCTTC | CASSLSVRLAGGSYNEQFF
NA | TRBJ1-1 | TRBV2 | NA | TGTGCCATCCTCTATGAAGGAGCGACTGAAGCTTTCTTT | CAILYEGATEAFF
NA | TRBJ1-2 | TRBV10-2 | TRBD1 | TGCGCCAGCAGCTCTACAGGGGGCGGTGGCTACACCTTC | CASSSTGGGGYTF
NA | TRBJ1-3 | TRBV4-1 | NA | TGCGCCAGCAGCCAAGATCAACAGCCCCCCTCTGGAAACACCATATATTTT | CASSQDQQPPSGNTIYF
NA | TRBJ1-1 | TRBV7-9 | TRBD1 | TGTGCCAGCAGCTTACGCGCGGACAGGGACGCAAGGGACACTGAAGCTTTCTTT | CASSLRADRDARDTEAFF
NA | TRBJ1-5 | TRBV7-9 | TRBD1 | TGTGCCAGCAGCTTAGGAGGGACAGATTTCTATAGCAATCAGCCCCAGCATTTT | CASSLGGTDFYSNQPQHF
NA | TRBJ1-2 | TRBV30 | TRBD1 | TGTGCCTGGAGTCCCTGGACAGGGGCGAGCTATGGCTACACCTTC | CAWSPWTGASYGYTF
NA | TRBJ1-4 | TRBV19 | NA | TGTGCCAGTATGGGGACACCCTATGCAACTAATGAAAAACTGTTTTTT | CASMGTPYATNEKLFF
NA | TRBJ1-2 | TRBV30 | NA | TGTGCCTGGAGCCCCGGGGCCGGGGGAGGCTACACCTTC | CAWSPGAGGGYTF
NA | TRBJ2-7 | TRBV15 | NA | TGTGCCACCAGGGCTTGGGGGGGCAGCGAGCAGTACTTC | CATRAWGGSEQYF
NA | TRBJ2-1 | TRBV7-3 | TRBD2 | TGTGCCAGCAGCCCAAGACTAGCGGGGTATTCCTACAATGAGCAGTTCTTC | CASSPRLAGYSYNEQFF
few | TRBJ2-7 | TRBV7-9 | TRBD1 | TGTGCCAGCAGTTACCGGGACAGGCCCTACGAGCAGTACTTC | CASSYRDRPYEQYF
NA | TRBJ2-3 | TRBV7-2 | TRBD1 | TGTGCCAGCACCCTTGACAGGGGGTCAAATACGCAGTATTTT | CASTLDRGSNTQYF
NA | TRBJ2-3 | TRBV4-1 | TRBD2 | TGCGCCAGCAGCCCCCGGGGGGGTACTAGGGGCACAGATACGCAGTATTTT | CASSPRGGTRGTDTQYF
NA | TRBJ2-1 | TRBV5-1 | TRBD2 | TGCGCCAGCAGCTCAGGACTAGCGGTCAGCTCCTACAATGAGCAGTTCTTC | CASSSGLAVSSYNEQFF
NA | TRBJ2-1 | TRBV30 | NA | TGTGCCTGGACTTGGGGGGGCGACTACAATGAGCAGTTCTTC | CAWTWGGDYNEQFF
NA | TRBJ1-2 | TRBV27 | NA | TGTGCCAGCAGTTTATTCAGGGGCTCTTCTGGCTACACCTTC | CASSLFRGSSGYTF
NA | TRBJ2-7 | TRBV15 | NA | TGTGCCACCAGCAGAGATACCGGTAGCTCCTACGAGCAGTACTTC | CATSRDTGSSYEQYF
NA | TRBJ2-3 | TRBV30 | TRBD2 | TGTGCCTGGAGTTATGAGGGGGCGGGGGGGCCCTTAAGCACAGATACGCAGTATTTT | CAWSYEGAGGPLSTDTQYF
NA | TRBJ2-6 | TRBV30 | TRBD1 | TGTGCCTGGAGTACCCGGACAGGGCAAGCCAACGTCCTGACTTTC | CAWSTRTGQANVLTF